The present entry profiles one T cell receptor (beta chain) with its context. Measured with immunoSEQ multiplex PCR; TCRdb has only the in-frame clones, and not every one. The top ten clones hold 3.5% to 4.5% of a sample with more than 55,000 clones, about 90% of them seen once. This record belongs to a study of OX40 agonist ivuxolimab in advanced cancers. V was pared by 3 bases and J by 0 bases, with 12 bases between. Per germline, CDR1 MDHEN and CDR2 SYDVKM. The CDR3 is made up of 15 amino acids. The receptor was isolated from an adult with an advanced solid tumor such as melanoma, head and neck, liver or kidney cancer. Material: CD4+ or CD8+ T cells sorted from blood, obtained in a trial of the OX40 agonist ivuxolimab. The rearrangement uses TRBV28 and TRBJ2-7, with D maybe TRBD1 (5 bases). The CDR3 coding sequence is TGTGCCAGCAGTTTTGTGGGGCAGAGCTCCTACGAGCAGTACTTC. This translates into CASSFVGQSSYEQYF.